These T cell receptor beta chains were read from a single sample in a study of shared clonotypes between healthy human individuals. Produced via immunoSEQ multiplex PCR; TCRdb's table is partial and in-frame only. This sample has some 1.1 million clones, with about 80% found just once. The sample taken for sequencing was memory CD4+ T cells from PBMCs. Receptors were obtained from a man between 18 and 35 years old in good health. Some clones in this sample may be carry-over from other donors' samples. The CDR3 runs from the conserved cysteine through the conserved F or W. D genes are given only for firm matches. Clone size is stated in some rows and not others, as once, few, many or a class when expanded.

TRBV18	.	TRBJ1-1	.	TGTGCCAGCTCACCAATACAGGTTTCCAGGGGAGGGAACACTGAAGCTTTCTTT	CASSPIQVSRGGNTEAFF
TRBV19	.	TRBJ1-5	.	TGTGCCAGTAGTGTCTGGGAGTGGAGCAATCAGCCCCAGCATTTT	CASSVWEWSNQPQHF
TRBV19	.	TRBJ1-5	.	TGTGCCAGTAGCCGCCGTGGGGCCAATCAGCCCCAGCATTTT	CASSRRGANQPQHF
TRBV14	.	TRBJ1-1	TRBD1	TGTGCCAGCAGCCAGGGCAGACAGGGGTCGGCTTTCTTT	CASSQGRQGSAFF
TRBV5-1	.	TRBJ2-5	.	TGCGCCAGCAGCTTGGCCCCATCCCCGGAGACCCAGTACTTC	CASSLAPSPETQYF
TRBV6-5	.	TRBJ2-7	TRBD1	TGTGCCAGCACTTCGAACAGGGGCGTCAGCTACGAGCAGTACTTC	CASTSNRGVSYEQYF
TRBV5-1	.	TRBJ2-7	TRBD2	TGCGCCAGCAGCCAGGAGAGCGGGAGCCTCTCCTACGAGCAGTACTTC	CASSQESGSLSYEQYF
TRBV6-1	.	TRBJ2-7	TRBD2	TGTGCCAGCAGTGAATTTTGGACTAGCGGGAGTTCGTACGCCTACGAGCAGTACTTC	CASSEFWTSGSSYAYEQYF
TRBV27	many	TRBJ2-7	.	TGTGCCAGCAGTTTATCTTTCTCCTACGAGCAGTACTTC	CASSLSFSYEQYF
TRBV7-2	.	TRBJ1-1	.	TGTGCCAGCAGTCAAAGGGAGAACACTGAAGCTTTCTTT	CASSQRENTEAFF
TRBV27	.	TRBJ2-7	.	TGTGCCAGCAGTCTAGGACGACTCTCCTACGAGCAGTACTTC	CASSLGRLSYEQYF
TRBV9	.	TRBJ2-3	TRBD2	TGTGCCAGCAGCGCATTAATACTAGCGGGGTCCACAGATACGCAGTATTTT	CASSALILAGSTDTQYF
TRBV11-3	once	TRBJ2-1	TRBD2	TGTGCCAGCAGCTCGGGACTACCCTCGGCTGAGCAGTTCTTC	CASSSGLPSAEQFF
TRBV5-1	.	TRBJ2-5	.	TGCGCCAGCAGCTTGGCCTCGGGACCGAGACAAGAGACCCAGTACTTC	CASSLASGPRQETQYF
TRBV5-1	.	TRBJ2-7	TRBD2	TGCGCCAGCAACCCCGGGGGGGGAGGGACCTACGAGCAGTACTTC	CASNPGGGGTYEQYF
TRBV5-4	few	TRBJ2-1	TRBD2	TGTGCCAGCAGCGTAGCGGGAGGGCCGTACAATGAGCAGTTCTTC	CASSVAGGPYNEQFF
TRBV10-3	few	TRBJ1-2	TRBD1	TGTGCCATCAGTGAGGGGACAGTTAACTATGGCTACACCTTC	CAISEGTVNYGYTF
TRBV5-1	.	TRBJ2-1	TRBD2	TGCGCCAGCAGCTTCGGGGGGAGCGATGAGCAGTTCTTC	CASSFGGSDEQFF
TRBV4-3	.	TRBJ2-3	.	TGCGCCAGCAGCCAAGATATACTCGGGGGTGGGGATACGCAGTATTTT	CASSQDILGGGDTQYF
TRBV5-6	many	TRBJ2-2	TRBD2	TGTGCCAGCAGCGCTAGCGGAGGCACCGGGGAGCTGTTTTTT	CASSASGGTGELFF
TRBV14	.	TRBJ1-4	.	TGTGCCAGCAGCCAAGATAGGGCCAGCCAACGAGAAAAACTGTTTTTT	CASSQDRASQREKLFF
TRBV28	.	TRBJ1-2	.	TGTGCGGCCGGATACCATAACTATGGCTACACCTTC	CAAGYHNYGYTF
TRBV5-1	once	TRBJ1-1	.	TGCGCCAGCAGTCCGGAGTCGGGGATGAACACTGAAGCTTTCTTT	CASSPESGMNTEAFF
TRBV9	.	TRBJ2-3	TRBD2	TGTGCCAGCAGCGCGACTAGCGGGCACACAGATACGCAGTATTTT	CASSATSGHTDTQYF
TRBV6-6	.	TRBJ2-6	TRBD2	TGTGCCAGCAGTCTAGCGGGGCCCTCTGGGGCCAACGTCCTGACTTTC	CASSLAGPSGANVLTF
TRBV5-1	.	TRBJ2-5	TRBD2	TGCGCCAGCAGCCGGGGACTAGCGGGAGGGATGTCAGAGACCCAGTACTTC	CASSRGLAGGMSETQYF
TRBV7-2	.	TRBJ1-4	.	TGTGCCAGCAGCCCATCCAGGACAACTAATGAAAAACTGTTTTTT	CASSPSRTTNEKLFF
TRBV5-1	.	TRBJ2-1	TRBD2	TGCGCCAGCAGCGTATTAGCGGGAATCTACAATGAGCAGTTCTTC	CASSVLAGIYNEQFF
TRBV10-2	.	TRBJ2-1	.	TGCGCCAGCAGCGTAAGACTAGGCGCTAATGAGCAGTTCTTC	CASSVRLGANEQFF
TRBV5-1	.	TRBJ2-1	.	TGCGCCAGCAGGTTCAGGGATACCTACAATGAGCAGTTCTTC	CASRFRDTYNEQFF
TRBV11-3	.	TRBJ2-3	.	TGTGCCAGCAGCTTAACTGGCGGGGCAGATACGCAGTATTTT	CASSLTGGADTQYF
TRBV6-6	.	TRBJ1-1	.	TGTGCCAGCAGTTACAGGCAGCTTGAAGCTTTCTTT	CASSYRQLEAFF
TRBV7-2	.	TRBJ2-5	.	TGTGCCAGCAGCTTATCGGCCCGTGGGGGGGCCAGTACCGTAACCCAGTACTTC	CASSLSARGGASTVTQYF
TRBV7-9	.	TRBJ2-1	TRBD1	TGTGCCAGCAGTCGAGGGGACAGGGACTTTAATGAGCAGTTCTTC	CASSRGDRDFNEQFF
TRBV9	.	TRBJ1-1	TRBD1	TGTGCCAGCAGCTCCTTAGCCGGGACAGTGCACACTGAAGCTTTCTTT	CASSSLAGTVHTEAFF
TRBV2	.	TRBJ2-3	TRBD2	TGTGCCAGCAGTGAGGGACCCCGGGGGGAAGATACGCAGTATTTT	CASSEGPRGEDTQYF
TRBV15	.	TRBJ2-3	.	TGTGCCACCAGCAGAGGAGGAGACACAGATACGCAGTATTTT	CATSRGGDTDTQYF